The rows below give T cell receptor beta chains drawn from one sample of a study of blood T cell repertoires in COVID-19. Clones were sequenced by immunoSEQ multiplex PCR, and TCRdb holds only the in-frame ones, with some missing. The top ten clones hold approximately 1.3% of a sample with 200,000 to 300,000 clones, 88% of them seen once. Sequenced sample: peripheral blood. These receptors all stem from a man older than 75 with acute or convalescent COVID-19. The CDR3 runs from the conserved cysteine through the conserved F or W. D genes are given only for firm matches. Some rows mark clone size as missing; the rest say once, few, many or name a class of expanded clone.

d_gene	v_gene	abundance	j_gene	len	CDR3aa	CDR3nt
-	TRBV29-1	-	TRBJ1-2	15	CSVENHTGGSWGYTF	TGCAGCGTTGAAAATCATACCGGGGGTTCTTGGGGCTACACCTTC
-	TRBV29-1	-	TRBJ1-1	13	CSVGTGYGTEAFF	TGCAGCGTGGGAACAGGGTATGGCACTGAAGCTTTCTTT
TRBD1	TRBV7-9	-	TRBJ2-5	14	CASSLDRGQETQYF	TGTGCCAGCAGCTTAGACAGGGGGCAAGAGACCCAGTACTTC
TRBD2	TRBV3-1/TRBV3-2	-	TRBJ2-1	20	CASSQEKGLAGVIRYNEQFF	TGTGCCAGCAGCCAAGAAAAAGGACTAGCGGGAGTAATCCGTTACAATGAGCAGTTCTTC
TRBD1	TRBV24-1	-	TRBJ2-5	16	CATSDLRTGEQETQYF	TGTGCCACCAGTGATTTGCGAACAGGGGAACAAGAGACCCAGTACTTC
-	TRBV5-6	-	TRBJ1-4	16	CASSPVGGPTNEKLFF	TGTGCCAGCAGCCCCGTCGGGGGGCCAACTAATGAAAAACTGTTTTTT
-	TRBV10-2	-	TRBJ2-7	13	CASRPLERYEQYF	TGCGCCAGCAGGCCACTAGAGCGCTACGAGCAGTACTTC
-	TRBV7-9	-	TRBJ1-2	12	CASSPRASGYTF	TGTGCCAGCAGCCCGCGGGCCAGCGGCTACACCTTC
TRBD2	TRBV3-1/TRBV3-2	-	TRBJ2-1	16	CASSLPLAGGYNEQFF	TGTGCCAGCAGCCTACCTCTTGCGGGGGGTTACAATGAGCAGTTCTTC
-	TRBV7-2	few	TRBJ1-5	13	CASSSDRNQPQHF	TGTGCCAGCAGCTCGGACAGAAATCAGCCCCAGCATTTT
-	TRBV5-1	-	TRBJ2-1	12	CASSLVLYEQFF	TGCGCCAGCAGCTTGGTTCTTTATGAGCAGTTCTTC
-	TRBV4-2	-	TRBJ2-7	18	CASSSPGGVNSRTYEQYF	TGTGCCAGCAGCTCTCCAGGAGGGGTTAACTCAAGAACCTACGAGCAGTACTTC
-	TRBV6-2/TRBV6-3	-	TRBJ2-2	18	CASSYSLSGDTNTGELFF	TGTGCCAGCAGTTACTCATTAAGTGGGGACACCAACACCGGGGAGCTGTTTTTT
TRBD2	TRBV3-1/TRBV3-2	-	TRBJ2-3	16	CASSQVLAGGSDTQYF	TGTGCCAGCAGCCAGGTACTAGCGGGGGGCTCAGATACGCAGTATTTT
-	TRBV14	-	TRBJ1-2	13	CASSQGSYYGYTF	TGTGCCAGCAGCCAAGGCAGTTACTATGGCTACACCTTC
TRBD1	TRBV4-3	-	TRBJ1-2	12	CASSDRVYGYTF	TGCGCCAGCAGCGACAGGGTCTATGGCTACACCTTC
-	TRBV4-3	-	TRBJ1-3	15	CASSQDSFSGNTIYF	TGCGCCAGCAGCCAAGATTCGTTCTCTGGAAACACCATATATTTT
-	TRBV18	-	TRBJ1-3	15	CASSPQEVSGNTIYF	TGTGCCAGCTCACCACAGGAGGTCTCTGGAAACACCATATATTTT
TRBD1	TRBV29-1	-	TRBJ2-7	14	CSVDGRGPGDEQYF	TGCAGCGTTGACGGCAGGGGGCCAGGAGACGAGCAGTACTTC
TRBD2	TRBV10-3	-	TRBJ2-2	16	CAISALAGVVTGELFF	TGTGCCATCAGTGCTCTAGCGGGCGTCGTCACCGGGGAGCTGTTTTTT
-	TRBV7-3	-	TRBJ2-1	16	CASSPRDPPTYNEQFF	TGTGCCAGCAGCCCGCGGGACCCCCCCACCTACAATGAGCAGTTCTTC
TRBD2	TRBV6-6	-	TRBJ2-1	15	CASSSLAGAYNEQFF	TGTGCCAGCAGTTCCCTAGCGGGAGCCTACAATGAGCAGTTCTTC
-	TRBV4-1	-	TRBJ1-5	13	CASSRAVNQPQHF	TGCGCCAGCAGCCGGGCAGTAAATCAGCCCCAGCATTTT
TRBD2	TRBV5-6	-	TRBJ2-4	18	CASSTGLAGDLAKNIQYF	TGTGCCAGCAGCACGGGACTAGCGGGAGATTTGGCCAAAAACATTCAGTACTTC
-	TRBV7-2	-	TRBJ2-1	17	CATQRYRTRAPYNEQFF	TGTGCCACCCAACGGTACAGGACCCGGGCCCCCTACAATGAGCAGTTCTTC
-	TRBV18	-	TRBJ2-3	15	CASSPIGARTDTQYF	TGTGCCAGCTCACCGATAGGGGCGCGGACAGATACGCAGTATTTT
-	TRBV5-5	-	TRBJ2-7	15	CASSFLAQTAYEQYF	TGTGCCAGCAGCTTCTTAGCGCAAACTGCCTACGAGCAGTACTTC
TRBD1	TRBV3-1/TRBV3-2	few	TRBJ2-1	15	CASRSSGQPYNEQFF	TGTGCCAGCAGGTCCTCGGGACAGCCGTACAATGAGCAGTTCTTC
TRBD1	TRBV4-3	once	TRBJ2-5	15	CASSQGTGSEETQYF	TGCGCCAGCAGCCAAGGGACAGGGAGTGAAGAGACCCAGTACTTC
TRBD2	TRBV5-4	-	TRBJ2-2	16	CASSLGLAGDTGELFF	TGTGCCAGCAGCTTGGGGCTAGCGGGAGACACCGGGGAGCTGTTTTTT
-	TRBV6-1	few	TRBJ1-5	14	CASSEASIQGPQHF	TGTGCCAGCAGTGAAGCCAGCATCCAGGGGCCCCAGCATTTT
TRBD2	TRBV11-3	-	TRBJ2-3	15	CASSSGSLAVDTQYF	TGTGCCAGCAGCTCGGGTTCACTAGCGGTAGATACGCAGTATTTT
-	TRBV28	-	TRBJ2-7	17	CASSFRGVGSTTDEQYF	TGTGCCAGCAGTTTCAGGGGGGTGGGTAGTACTACAGACGAGCAGTACTTC
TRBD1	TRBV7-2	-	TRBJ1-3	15	CASSIEGASGNTIYF	TGTGCCAGCAGCATCGAGGGGGCGTCTGGAAACACCATATATTTT
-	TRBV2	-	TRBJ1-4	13	CASGQTLVEKLFF	TGTGCCAGCGGACAGACCTTGGTAGAAAAACTGTTTTTT
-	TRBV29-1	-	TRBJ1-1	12	CSVRQGGTEAFF	TGCAGCGTTAGGCAGGGAGGCACTGAAGCTTTCTTT
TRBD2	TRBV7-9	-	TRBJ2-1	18	CASSLGLAGSGSYNEQFF	TGTGCCAGCAGCTTAGGACTAGCGGGGTCAGGGTCCTACAATGAGCAGTTCTTC
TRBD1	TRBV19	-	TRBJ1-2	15	CASSIDQQGIDGYTF	TGTGCCAGTAGTATAGATCAACAGGGGATTGATGGCTACACCTTC
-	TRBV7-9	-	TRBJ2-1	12	CASSFTYNEQFF	TGTGCCAGCAGCTTCACCTACAATGAGCAGTTCTTC
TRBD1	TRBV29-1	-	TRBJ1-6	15	CSVKTGESYNSPLHF	TGCAGCGTTAAAACAGGGGAGTCCTATAATTCACCCCTCCACTTT
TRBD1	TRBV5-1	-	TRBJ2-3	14	CASSLGQDTDTQYF	TGCGCCAGCAGCCTTGGACAGGACACAGATACGCAGTATTTT
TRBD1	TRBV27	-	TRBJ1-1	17	CASSRLLDRTTNTEAFF	TGTGCCAGCAGCCGCCTGCTGGACAGGACGACGAACACTGAAGCTTTCTTT
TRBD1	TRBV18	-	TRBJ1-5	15	CASSQWTGRDQPQHF	TGTGCCAGCTCTCAGTGGACAGGTCGCGATCAGCCCCAGCATTTT
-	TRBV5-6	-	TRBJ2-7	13	CASHREVHGKQYF	TGTGCCAGCCATAGAGAGGTCCATGGCAAGCAGTACTTC
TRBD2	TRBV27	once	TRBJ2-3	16	CASRSPGLASTDTQYF	TGTGCCAGCAGATCTCCGGGACTAGCGAGCACAGATACGCAGTATTTT
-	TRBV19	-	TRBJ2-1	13	CASNEAAYNEQFF	TGTGCCAGTAACGAAGCGGCATACAATGAGCAGTTCTTC
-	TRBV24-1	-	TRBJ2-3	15	CATSDRDRPTDTQYF	TGTGCCACCAGTGACAGAGACAGGCCCACAGATACGCAGTATTTT
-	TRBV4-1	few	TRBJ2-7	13	CASSQDFLYEQYF	TGCGCCAGCAGCCAGGACTTCTTATACGAGCAGTACTTC
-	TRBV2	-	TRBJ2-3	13	CASSEPFTDTQYF	TGTGCCAGCAGTGAACCTTTCACAGATACGCAGTATTTT
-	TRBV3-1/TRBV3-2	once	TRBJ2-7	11	CASSRDSEQYF	TGTGCCAGCAGCCGTGACTCCGAGCAGTACTTC
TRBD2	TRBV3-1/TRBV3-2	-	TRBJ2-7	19	CASRGGGWRGGPPSYEQYF	TGTGCCAGCAGGGGTGGGGGTTGGCGGGGGGGTCCCCCCTCCTACGAGCAGTACTTC
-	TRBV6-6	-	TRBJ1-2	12	CASSSQNYGYTF	TGTGCCAGCAGTTCTCAGAACTATGGCTACACCTTC
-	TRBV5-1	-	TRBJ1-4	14	CASSFEGRNEKLFF	TGCGCCAGCAGCTTTGAGGGGAGGAATGAAAAACTGTTTTTT
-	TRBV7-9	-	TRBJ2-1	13	CASSTSGDLGQFF	TGTGCCAGCAGTACCTCAGGGGATCTCGGGCAGTTCTTC
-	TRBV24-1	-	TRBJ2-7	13	CATSDRKRGGQYF	TGTGCCACCAGTGACCGAAAAAGAGGGGGGCAGTACTTC
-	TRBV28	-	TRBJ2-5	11	CASSSWGPKYF	TGTGCCAGCAGTTCGTGGGGCCCCAAATACTTC